Below are 27 T cell receptor beta chains sequenced from a single sample in a study of blood T cell repertoires in COVID-19. Clones were read by immunoSEQ multiplex PCR, and TCRdb kept only the in-frame ones, dropping some. The data show some 220,000 clones, 80% to 90% seen once. The sample taken for sequencing was PBMCs or T cells enriched from blood (not recorded which). These receptors originate from a woman aged 40 to 50 with acute COVID-19.

The genes are TRBV7-9 and TRBJ2-7; tentatively, D is TRBD2 (6 bases). The germline CDR1 and CDR2 sequences are SEHNR and FQNEAQ (reference sequence). CDR3 length: 15 amino acids. Trimming cost V 3 bases and J 0 bases, with 12 bases left between them. The CDR3 here is CASSFVAGNSYEQYF. The CDR3 DNA reads as TGTGCCAGCAGCTTTGTTGCGGGGAACTCCTACGAGCAGTACTTC. The full variable domain, rest sourced from reference TRBV7-9 and TRBJ2-7, is DTGVSQNPRHKITKRGQNVTFRCDPISEHNRLYWYRQTLGQGPEFLTYFQNEAQLEKSRLLSDRFSAERPKGSFSTLEIQRTEQGDSAMYLCASSFVAGNSYEQYFGPGTRLTVT.

In its sample, this clone was seen a few times. V and J are TRBV6-1 and TRBJ2-4; TRBD1 is a possible D gene (5 bases). Germline V CDR1 and CDR2: MNHNS, SASEGT. This CDR3 comprises 15 residues. This chain's CDR3 is CASQSNGADKNIQYF. Here the CDR3 DNA reads TGTGCGAGCCAATCAAATGGGGCAGACAAAAACATTCAGTACTTC.

The chain has TRBV7-2 and TRBJ1-2; possible D gene TRBD1, 6 bases. Trimming took off 6 bases at V and 4 bases at J, with 12 bases between the two ends. The CDR3 contains 13 residues. Germline lookup yields CDR1 SGHTA and CDR2 FQGNSA. The CDR3 sequence: CASRLGTSYGYTF. CDR3 DNA: TGTGCCAGCAGACTCGGGACATCCTATGGCTACACCTTC.

This clone has only one observation. The genes are TRBV11-2 and TRBJ1-2; D gene unclear. V was cut by 5 bases and J by 6 bases, with 19 bases left in between. Germline CDR1 and CDR2: SGHAT and FQNNGV. CDR3 length equals 15 residues. CDR3 residues: CASSPTWAVSHGYTF. Here the CDR3 DNA reads TGTGCCAGCAGCCCAACCTGGGCTGTTTCGCATGGCTACACCTTC.

This chain uses TRBV5-1 with TRBJ1-1; D might be TRBD1 (5 bases). CDR1 is SGHRS and CDR2 is YFSETQ in the germline V gene. The CDR3 runs 13 residues. Between the trimmed V and J ends, which lost 1 base and 4 bases, there was a span of 8 bases. The CDR3 coding sequence is TGCGCCAGCAGCTTGCTCCAGGGCACTGAAGCTTTCTTT. Translating gives CASSLLQGTEAFF. The variable domain in full, with the rest retrieved from reference TRBV5-1 and TRBJ1-1, is KAGVTQTPRYLIKTRGQQVTLSCSPISGHRSVSWYQQTPGQGLQFLFEYFSETQRNKGNFPGRFSGRQFSNSRSEMNVSTLELGDSALYLCASSLLQGTEAFFGQGTRLTVV.

The J gene is TRBJ1-2, the V gene TRBV5-1, with TRBD1 identical over 9 bases. From germline, CDR1 is SGHRS and CDR2 YFSETQ. With V trimmed by 4 bases and J by 2 bases, 6 bases remained unmatched. The length of the CDR3 is 15 residues. CDR3 amino acids: CASSPRQGVNYGYTF. CDR3 coding DNA: TGCGCCAGCAGCCCAAGACAGGGGGTGAACTATGGCTACACCTTC.

The chain has TRBV6-2 or TRBV6-3 and TRBJ1-2; D call uncertain. V was shortened by 6 bases and J by 4 bases, with 18 bases between the two germline ends. Germline CDR1 and CDR2: MNHEY and SVGEGT. The CDR3 is made up of 15 amino acids. The CDR3 bases are TGTGCCAGCAGCGAGGCCAACCGGCAACCCTATGGCTACACCTTC. Its translation: CASSEANRQPYGYTF.

In its sample, this clone was seen a few times. The V call is TRBV5-5, the J call TRBJ1-1; 9 nucleotides align to TRBD1. J lost 6 bases, V lost 4 bases, and 10 bases had no gene match. CDR1 and CDR2 from the germline V gene are SGHKS and YYEKEE (reference sequence). The CDR3 runs to 15 residues. The DNA for the CDR3 is TGTGCCAGCAGCAGAACCGGGACAGGGCAATCTGAAGCTTTCTTT. Translated, it gives CASSRTGTGQSEAFF.

At least ten counts were recorded for this clone. V is TRBV6-4 and J is TRBJ2-1; 8 bases line up with TRBD1. The CDR3 spans 15 residues. With V trimmed by 4 bases and J by 4 bases, 6 bases remained unmatched. Germline V gives CDR1 MRHNA, CDR2 SNTAGT. The CDR3 spells CASSVQGAEYNEQFF. CDR3 DNA: TGTGCCAGCAGTGTGCAGGGGGCGGAATACAATGAGCAGTTCTTC.

This clone was detected only once. The chain employs TRBV7-2 and TRBJ1-5; D possibly corresponds to TRBD1 (6 bases). Trimming cost V 0 bases and J 6 bases, with 12 bases left between them. This CDR3 has 15 amino acids. In germline, CDR1 is SGHTA, CDR2 FQGNSA. Here the CDR3 reads CASSLANSGVQPQHF. The DNA of the CDR3 is TGTGCCAGCAGCTTAGCAAACTCAGGGGTTCAGCCCCAGCATTTT.

J is TRBJ1-1 and V is TRBV7-3; D gene ambiguous. The V end lost 3 bases, the J end lost 2 bases, and 10 bases lay between the germline ends. Germline CDR1 is SGHTA and CDR2 is FQGTGA. This CDR3 comprises 14 residues. The CDR3 region is CASSFGGDNTEAFF. CDR3 DNA sequence: TGTGCCAGCAGCTTCGGCGGTGATAACACTGAAGCTTTCTTT.

The chain recombines TRBV1 with TRBJ2-5; TRBD2 is taken as the D call from the table, unchecked against the DNA. TRBV1 is an annotated pseudogene. The CDR3 covers 17 residues. The CDR3 reads CTSSLFEASGDQETQYF. The CDR3 nucleotides are TGCACCAGCAGCCTCTTCGAGGCTAGCGGGGACCAAGAGACCCAGTACTTC.

The V call is TRBV6-5, the J call TRBJ1-1; D not resolved. The germline gives CDR1 MNHEY, CDR2 SVGAGI. The CDR3 runs to 13 residues. Trimming removed 0 bases at V and 6 bases at J, with 8 bases between. The CDR3 here is CASSYSWGAEAFF. The CDR3 nucleotides read TGTGCCAGCAGTTACTCTTGGGGAGCTGAAGCTTTCTTT.

This chain joins TRBV6-5 and TRBJ2-7; a possible D gene is TRBD2 (6 bases). Between the trimmed V and J ends, which lost 4 bases and 2 bases, there was a span of 18 bases. The germline V gene encodes CDR1 MNHEY and CDR2 SVGAGI. This CDR3 is built from 16 residues. CDR3 DNA sequence: TGTGCCAGCAGTTCGAGGGGTGGAGGGTTCACCTACGAGCAGTACGTC. It specifies CASSSRGGGFTYEQYV.

CDR3 protein: CASSLGQGGAGELFF. The CDR3 nucleotides are TGTGCCAGCAGCCTGGGACAGGGGGGCGCCGGGGAGCTGTTTTTT. The chain joins TRBV9 to TRBJ2-2, with 11 bases lining up with TRBD1. Germline values: CDR1 SGDLS, CDR2 YYNGEE. This CDR3 comprises 15 residues. J was trimmed by 6 bases and V by 4 bases; bases with no gene match: 5.

The chain links TRBV2 to TRBJ2-7, with D possibly TRBD2 on 5 matching bases. Deletions cut 4 bases from V and 6 bases from J, with 10 bases between. CDR3 length: 12 residues. The germline V gene encodes CDR1 SNHLY and CDR2 FYNNEI. The CDR3 nucleotides are TGTGCCAGCAGTGGACTAACGGGCGAGCAGTACTTC. Amino acid sequence: CASSGLTGEQYF.

The gene calls are TRBV6-4 and TRBJ2-1, with 9 bases identical to TRBD2. Germline V gene data show CDR1 as MRHNA and CDR2 as SNTAGT. J lost 5 bases, V lost 9 bases, and 5 bases had no gene match. CDR3 size: 13 residues. The CDR3 DNA reads as TGTGCCAGAACCGGACTAGCGAACAATGAGCAGTTCTTC. It codes for CARTGLANNEQFF.

The chain uses TRBV7-9 and TRBJ2-1; 8 bases fit TRBD2. Trimming removed 4 bases from V and 9 bases from J; junction bases left unmatched: 5. CDR1 SEHNR and CDR2 FQNEAQ come from the germline V gene (reference sequence). This CDR3 region has 13 residues. The CDR3: CASSSGGGAEQFF. The CDR3 region has the DNA TGTGCCAGCAGCTCGGGAGGGGGGGCTGAGCAGTTCTTC. Combining the CDR3 with reference TRBV7-9 and TRBJ2-1 gives the whole variable domain DTGVSQNPRHKITKRGQNVTFRCDPISEHNRLYWYRQTLGQGPEFLTYFQNEAQLEKSRLLSDRFSAERPKGSFSTLEIQRTEQGDSAMYLCASSSGGGAEQFFGPGTRLTVL.

The CDR3 DNA follows: TGTGCCAGCAGCTTAAGCAGGGGAAGCAATCAGCCCCAGCATTTT. Amino acids: CASSLSRGSNQPQHF. This rearrangement joins TRBV7-2 to TRBJ1-5, with D possibly matching TRBD1 (6 bases). The CDR3 contains 15 residues. V was shortened by 2 bases and J by 1 base, with 9 bases between the two germline ends. CDR1 is SGHTA, CDR2 FQGNSA, per germline. The full variable domain, rest sourced from reference TRBV7-2 and TRBJ1-5, is GAGVSQSPSNKVTEKGKDVELRCDPISGHTALYWYRQSLGQGLEFLIYFQGNSAPDKSGLPSDRFSAERTGGSVSTLTIQRTQQEDSAVYLCASSLSRGSNQPQHFGDGTRLSIL.

Here the CDR3 DNA reads TGTGCCAGCAGAGCGGACAGTACGAACACCGGGGAGCTGTTTTTT. Its protein is CASRADSTNTGELFF. V usage is TRBV9 and J usage is TRBJ2-2, with D possibly being TRBD1 (6 bases). Trimming cost V 5 bases and J 0 bases, with 11 bases left between them. CDR3 size: 15 residues. Germline CDR1 and CDR2: SGDLS and YYNGEE.

This clone occurred a few times. This chain's CDR3 is CASSPAGPNTEAFF. CDR3 sequence (DNA): TGTGCCAGCAGCCCGGCGGGGCCGAACACTGAAGCTTTCTTT. The rearrangement links TRBV5-8 to TRBJ1-1; tentatively, D is TRBD1 (5 bases). Trimming shortened V by 4 bases and J by 1 base, and 11 bases separated the two germline ends. The CDR3 runs 14 residues. Per the germline V gene, CDR1 is SGHTS and CDR2 is YDEGEE.

The V gene is TRBV19, the J gene TRBJ1-4, with TRBD1 as a possible D gene (5 bases). The CDR3 consists of 15 residues. Deletions cut 7 bases from V and 0 bases from J, with 12 bases between. Germline CDR1 LNHDA, CDR2 SQIVND (reference sequence). The CDR3 nucleotides are TGTGCCAGTACACGACAGTTTGCAACTAATGAAAAACTGTTTTTT. Translation gives CASTRQFATNEKLFF.

The V call is TRBV19, the J call TRBJ1-1; TRBD1 matches 9 bases. Trimming removed 6 bases from V and 1 base from J; junction bases left unmatched: 9. CDR1 and CDR2 (germline): LNHDA, SQIVND (reference sequence). The length of the CDR3 is 16 residues. The CDR3 DNA follows: TGTGCCAGTAGAACACAGGACAGGGGTCCGAACACTGAAGCTTTCTTT. Its translation: CASRTQDRGPNTEAFF.

A note on this clone: This same CDR3 is encoded by further DNA sequences in the sample. This chain links TRBV5-1 with TRBJ2-7, with TRBD1 matching over 9 bases. The CDR3 runs 14 residues. Germline V CDR1 and CDR2: SGHRS, YFSETQ. Trimming at V came to 0 bases and at J to 4 bases, leaving 2 bases not matched to a gene. For the CDR3, the DNA is TGCGCCAGCAGCTTGGATGGACAGGGGTACGAGCAGTACGTC. As protein: CASSLDGQGYEQYV.

The CDR3 DNA reads as TGTGCCAGTTCCAGACAGGGGGCTGTCGATGAGCAGTTCTTC. This gives the protein CASSRQGAVDEQFF. The V call is TRBV19, the J call TRBJ2-1; 10 bases fit TRBD1. After removal of 8 bases from V and 8 bases from J, the junction contained 9 bases not matched to a gene. Germline V gene data show CDR1 as LNHDA and CDR2 as SQIVND (reference sequence). The length of the CDR3 is 14 residues. Filled out from reference TRBV19 and TRBJ2-1, the complete variable domain reads DGGITQSPKYLFRKEGQNVTLSCEQNLNHDAMYWYRQDPGQGLRLIYYSQIVNDFQKGDIAEGYSVSREKKESFPLTVTSAQKNPTAFYLCASSRQGAVDEQFFGPGTRLTVL.

This chain connects TRBV6-5 to TRBJ1-6, with TRBD1 identical over 7 bases. The CDR3 has 15 residues. Germline values: CDR1 MNHEY, CDR2 SVGAGI. V lost 8 bases, J lost 3 bases, and 7 bases stayed unmatched. CDR3 residues: CASGGQPVYNSPLHF. CDR3 coding DNA: TGTGCCAGCGGGGGACAGCCGGTCTATAATTCACCCCTCCACTTT.

The V and J genes are TRBV5-4 and TRBJ1-2, with D tentatively TRBD1 (5 bases). Germline V gives CDR1 SGHNT, CDR2 YYREEE (reference sequence). The CDR3 runs to 15 residues. Trimming pared 4 bases from V and 4 bases from J, leaving 17 bases between. The CDR3 sequence is CASSNYRTPGYGYTF. CDR3 DNA: TGTGCCAGCAGCAATTACAGGACCCCGGGCTATGGCTACACCTTC.